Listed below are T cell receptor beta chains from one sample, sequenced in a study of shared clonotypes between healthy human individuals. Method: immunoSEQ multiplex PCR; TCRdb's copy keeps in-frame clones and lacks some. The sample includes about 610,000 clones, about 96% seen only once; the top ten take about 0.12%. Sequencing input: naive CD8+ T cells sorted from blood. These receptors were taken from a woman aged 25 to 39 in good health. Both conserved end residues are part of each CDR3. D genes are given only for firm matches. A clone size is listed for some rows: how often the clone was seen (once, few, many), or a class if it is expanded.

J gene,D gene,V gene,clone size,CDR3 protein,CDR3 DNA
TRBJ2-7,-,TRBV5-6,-,CASSLTGSSYEQYF,TGTGCCAGCAGCTTGACAGGGAGCTCCTACGAGCAGTACTTC
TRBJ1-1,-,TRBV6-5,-,CASSPPWDGNTEAFF,TGTGCCAGCAGCCCCCCGTGGGACGGCAACACTGAAGCTTTCTTT
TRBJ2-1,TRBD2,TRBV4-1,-,CASSQPASGREVEQFF,TGCGCCAGCAGCCAACCGGCTAGCGGGAGGGAGGTTGAGCAGTTCTTC
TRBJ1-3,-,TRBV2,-,CASSANSGNTIYF,TGTGCCAGCAGTGCTAACTCTGGAAACACCATATATTTT
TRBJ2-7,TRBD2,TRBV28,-,CASSLGLRESSYEQYF,TGTGCCAGCAGTTTAGGACTGCGGGAGAGCTCCTACGAGCAGTACTTC
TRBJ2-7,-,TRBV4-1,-,CASSQDPGRDYEQYF,TGCGCCAGCAGCCAAGATCCCGGCAGGGACTACGAGCAGTACTTC
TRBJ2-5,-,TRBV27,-,CASSLGQASEETQYF,TGTGCCAGCAGTTTGGGGCAGGCGAGCGAAGAGACCCAGTACTTC
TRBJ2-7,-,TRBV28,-,CASSGSTGSGPTDF,TGTGCCAGCAGTGGATCAACAGGGTCCGGCCCCACAGACTTC
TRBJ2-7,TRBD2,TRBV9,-,CASSGLAGDYEQYF,TGTGCCAGCAGCGGACTAGCGGGAGACTACGAGCAGTACTTC
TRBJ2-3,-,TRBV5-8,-,CASSWAGSYDTQYF,TGTGCCAGCAGCTGGGCGGGTTCGTATGATACGCAGTATTTT
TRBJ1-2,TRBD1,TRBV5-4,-,CASSLDRGLIGYTF,TGTGCCAGCAGCTTGGACAGGGGGCTCATTGGCTACACCTTC
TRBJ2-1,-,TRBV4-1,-,CASSQDLPAYNEQFF,TGCGCCAGCAGCCAAGATCTCCCGGCTTACAATGAGCAGTTCTTC
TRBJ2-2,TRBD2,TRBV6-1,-,CASSEAVQGGYAGELFF,TGTGCCAGCAGTGAAGCGGTCCAGGGAGGGTACGCCGGGGAGCTGTTTTTT
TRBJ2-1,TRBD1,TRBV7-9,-,CASSLGQGAVDNEQFF,TGTGCCAGCAGCTTGGGACAGGGGGCAGTGGACAATGAGCAGTTCTTC
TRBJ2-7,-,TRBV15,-,CATSGRLVYEQYF,TGTGCCACCAGCGGACGTCTGGTCTACGAGCAGTACTTC
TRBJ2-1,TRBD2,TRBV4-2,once,CASSQSKGLAGATSYNEQFF,TGTGCCAGCAGCCAGTCTAAGGGGCTAGCGGGAGCCACCTCCTACAATGAGCAGTTCTTC
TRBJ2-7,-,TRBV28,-,CASSLSGLNDEQYF,TGTGCCAGCAGTTTATCCGGGTTGAACGACGAGCAGTACTTC